The rows below give T cell receptor beta chains drawn from one sample of a study of T cells in tuberculosis. Data came from immunoSEQ multiplex PCR; TCRdb stores just in-frame clones and leaves some out. The data contain over 30,000 clones, approximately 93% of them seen just once; the ten biggest clones take up more than 9.5%. Source: PBMCs, taken at tuberculosis diagnosis. The source of these receptors is an adult with tuberculosis. CDR3s include the opening cysteine and the closing phenylalanine or tryptophan. A D gene is named only where the DNA matches it firmly. A row's size may be missing; if present it is once, few, many or a size class.

D,V,size,J,CDR3,DNA
TRBD1,TRBV27,once,TRBJ1-5,CASSLEEGGPSNQPQHF,TGTGCCAGCAGTTTAGAGGAAGGGGGCCCTAGCAATCAGCCCCAGCATTTT
NA,TRBV19,NA,TRBJ2-1,CASSIDDRVQGSYNEQFF,TGTGCCAGTAGTATAGATGATCGGGTCCAGGGCTCCTACAATGAGCAGTTCTTC
NA,TRBV27,NA,TRBJ1-2,CASGHGVEYGYTF,TGTGCCAGCGGTCACGGAGTCGAGTATGGCTACACCTTC
NA,TRBV6-5,NA,TRBJ2-1,CASSLSSPGGEQFF,TGTGCCAGCAGTTTGAGCAGCCCTGGAGGAGAGCAGTTCTTC
TRBD2,TRBV27,NA,TRBJ2-2,CASSYYSGSNTGELFF,TGTGCCAGCAGTTATTATAGCGGGAGTAACACCGGGGAGCTGTTTTTT
NA,TRBV28,NA,TRBJ2-7,CASSSQRSINYEQYF,TGTGCCAGCAGTTCGCAGCGAAGCATAAACTACGAGCAGTACTTC
NA,TRBV20-1,NA,TRBJ1-1,CSAPGAFF,TGCAGTGCCCCCGGGGCTTTCTTT
NA,TRBV10-1,NA,TRBJ2-3,CASSDMRDTQYF,TGCGCCAGCAGTGACATGAGGGATACGCAGTATTTT
TRBD1,TRBV6-1,NA,TRBJ1-2,CASSVPRDRGDYGYTF,TGTGCCAGCAGTGTCCCAAGGGACAGGGGAGACTATGGCTACACCTTC
TRBD1,TRBV5-4,NA,TRBJ1-2,CASSDLDRDYGYTF,TGTGCCAGCAGCGACCTAGACAGGGACTATGGCTACACCTTC
NA,TRBV6-1,NA,TRBJ2-1,CASSEWALTTADEQFF,TGTGCCAGCAGTGAATGGGCGTTGACTACCGCGGATGAGCAGTTCTTC
NA,TRBV2,NA,TRBJ1-2,CASSADRLTNYGYTF,TGTGCCAGCAGCGCGGACAGACTTACCAACTATGGCTACACCTTC
TRBD1,TRBV6-5,NA,TRBJ1-2,CASSYSGQGGYTF,TGTGCCAGCAGTTACTCCGGACAGGGTGGCTACACCTTC
TRBD1,TRBV7-8,NA,TRBJ2-7,CASSLANGGQGKRGEQYF,TGTGCCAGCAGCTTAGCGAATGGAGGACAGGGCAAAAGGGGCGAGCAGTACTTC
TRBD2,TRBV7-2,NA,TRBJ2-3,CASSPYRTSGGATYF,TGTGCCAGCAGCCCGTACCGGACTAGCGGGGGGGCCACGTATTTT
TRBD1,TRBV7-2,medium-sized,TRBJ2-7,CASSRRDRAPSEQYF,TGTGCCAGCAGCCGCCGGGACAGGGCTCCCAGCGAGCAGTACTTC
TRBD1,TRBV7-2,NA,TRBJ1-2,CASLRWTGAGYGYTF,TGTGCCAGCCTTAGATGGACAGGGGCAGGGTATGGCTACACCTTC
TRBD2,TRBV5-6,NA,TRBJ2-1,CASSTATSANSYNEQFF,TGTGCCAGCAGCACAGCGACTAGCGCTAATTCCTACAATGAGCAGTTCTTC
NA,TRBV7-8,NA,TRBJ2-7,CASSSPSRPPYEQYF,TGTGCCAGCAGCTCACCCTCGCGGCCCCCGTACGAGCAGTACTTC
NA,TRBV4-2,NA,TRBJ2-1,CASSQGSGVPNEQFF,TGTGCCAGCAGCCAAGGTTCAGGGGTCCCCAATGAGCAGTTCTTC
NA,TRBV11-2,NA,TRBJ1-1,CASTPFRDTEAFF,TGTGCCAGCACCCCGTTTCGGGACACTGAAGCTTTCTTT
TRBD2,TRBV9,NA,TRBJ2-3,CASSKGLAGTDTQYF,TGTGCCAGCAGCAAGGGACTAGCGGGCACAGATACGCAGTATTTT
TRBD1,TRBV30,NA,TRBJ2-7,CAWNRDSLYEQYF,TGTGCCTGGAACCGGGACAGCCTCTACGAGCAGTACTTC
NA,TRBV4-1,NA,TRBJ2-2,CASSQVTSFSTGELFF,TGCGCCAGCAGCCAAGTGACTAGTTTTTCTACCGGGGAGCTGTTTTTT
TRBD2,TRBV5-1,NA,TRBJ2-3,CASSSGLAGGLDTQYF,TGCGCCAGCAGCTCGGGGCTAGCGGGGGGGCTTGATACGCAGTATTTT
TRBD2,TRBV7-3,NA,TRBJ2-7,CASSLTGGSYEQYF,TGTGCCAGCAGCTTAACGGGGGGGTCCTACGAGCAGTACTTC
TRBD2,TRBV5-1,NA,TRBJ2-5,CASRAGTSGGGEETQYF,TGCGCCAGCAGGGCCGGGACTAGCGGGGGAGGAGAAGAGACCCAGTACTTC
NA,TRBV6-5,NA,TRBJ2-7,CASSYSSGSSYEQYF,TGTGCCAGCAGTTACTCTAGCGGCAGCTCCTACGAGCAGTACTTC
TRBD2,TRBV27,NA,TRBJ2-1,CASSFVAGGPSNEQFF,TGTGCCAGCAGTTTTGTAGCGGGGGGTCCCAGCAATGAGCAGTTCTTC
NA,TRBV28,NA,TRBJ2-5,CASSGSRSQYF,TGTGCCAGCAGTGGCTCGCGGTCCCAGTACTTC
NA,TRBV4-1,NA,TRBJ1-2,CASSQSLWTGDGYTF,TGCGCCAGCAGCCAATCTCTTTGGACTGGGGATGGCTACACCTTC